Below are 29 T cell receptor beta chains sequenced from a single sample in a study of read filtering for tumor transcriptome and immune sequencing. The library was built from about 370 ng RNA with molecular barcoded adaptors for alpha/delta and beta/gamma chains. TCRdb re-derived calls from the reads in MiXCR, one entry per CDR3 protein. The sample consists of 57,000 or so distinct CDR3 sequences, about 21% of them appearing once. What was sequenced was a population of CD138-negative cells sorted from bone marrow. The receptors shown here come from a donor aged 40 or older with multiple myeloma.

This clonotype was counted ten times or more. The rearrangement joins TRBV5-6 to TRBJ2-5; TRBD2 matches at 10 bases. The germline V gene encodes CDR1 SGHDT and CDR2 YYEEEE. This CDR3 comprises 16 residues. V shed 4 bases, J shed 5 bases, and the junction held 11 bases outside the gene matches. The CDR3 sequence: CASSLRVAGGRETQYF. The CDR3, as DNA: TGTGCCAGCAGCCTCCGTGTAGCGGGGGGCCGGGAGACCCAGTACTTC. Full variable domain (rest looked up from reference TRBV5-6 and TRBJ2-5): DAGVTQSPTHLIKTRGQQVTLRCSPKSGHDTVSWYQQALGQGPQFIFQYYEEEERQRGNFPDRFSGHQFPNYSSELNVNALLLGDSALYLCASSLRVAGGRETQYFGPGTRLLVL.

A word on this clonotype: Given a much more abundant clone one base away, this may be a read error. The chain uses TRBV20-1 and TRBJ2-2, with D possibly being TRBD2 (5 bases). This CDR3 is 11 amino acids long. Germline V gene sequence: CDR1 DFQATT, CDR2 SNEGSKA (reference sequence). The CDR3 loop reads CSARGSGEQFF. In nucleotides, the CDR3 is TGCAGTGCTAGAGGGTCCGGGGAGCAGTTTTTT.

This clonotype was picked up many times. V and J are TRBV2 and TRBJ2-2; 13 bases match TRBD2. Germline V CDR1 and CDR2: SNHLY, FYNNEI. The CDR3 consists of 17 residues. Trimming took 5 bases from V and 5 from J; bases not matched to a gene: 8. As DNA, the CDR3 is TGTGCCAGCAGTAGATCACTAGCGGGAGGGGGAACCGGGGAGCTGTTTTTT. This gives the protein CASSRSLAGGGTGELFF.

This clonotype appeared a few times. The chain links TRBV5-1 to TRBJ2-7; D gene ambiguous. The CDR3 contains 12 residues. CDR1 and CDR2 (germline): SGHRS, YFSETQ. Trimming removed 4 bases at V and 6 bases at J, with 11 bases between. The chain's CDR3 is CASSTDNIEQYF. The CDR3 DNA sequence: TGCGCCAGCAGCACTGACAATATCGAGCAGTACTTC.

This clonotype was counted many times. The rearrangement joins TRBV12-3 or TRBV12-4 to TRBJ2-5; 11 positions agree with TRBD2. This CDR3 contains 15 residues. With 5 bases clipped from V and 2 bases from J, the junction kept 4 bases outside the gene matches. As DNA, the CDR3 is TGTGCCAGCAGTCCCTCTAGCGGGGGGCAAGAGACCCAGTACTTC. Its protein product is CASSPSSGGQETQYF.

This clonotype was counted ten times or more. This chain uses TRBV12-3 or TRBV12-4 with TRBJ2-5; the match to TRBD1 covers 8 bases. The CDR3 consists of 16 residues. The J segment lost 2 bases and the V segment lost 5 bases, leaving 10 bases of the junction unmatched. The CDR3 DNA reads as TGTGCCAGCAGTGCACCGGGACAGGACACACAAGAGACCCAGTACTTC. Encoded protein: CASSAPGQDTQETQYF.

This clonotype was seen repeatedly, ten times or more. This sequence joins TRBV7-3 and TRBJ2-1, with 7 bases fitting TRBD1. Germline CDR1 and CDR2: SGHTA and FQGTGA. The CDR3 loop spans 13 amino acids. Germline trimming cut 5 bases from V and 6 bases from J; bases unmatched to any gene: 4. Written as DNA, the CDR3 is TGTGCCAGCAGCACAAACAGGGGCAATGAGCAGTTCTTC. Translated, it gives CASSTNRGNEQFF.

This clonotype was seen ten or more times. The chain joins TRBV20-1 to TRBJ2-5; TRBD1 matches at 10 bases. Germline V CDR1 and CDR2: DFQATT, SNEGSKA (reference sequence). The CDR3 spans 14 residues. The V and J ends lost 5 bases and 3 bases, in that order; junction bases with no gene match: 6. The CDR3 spells CSADPGQGKETQYF. The DNA of the CDR3 is TGCAGTGCTGATCCGGGACAGGGGAAAGAGACCCAGTACTTC.

This clonotype was recorded many times. The chain links TRBV7-2 to TRBJ2-5; perhaps D is TRBD1 or TRBD2 (5 bases each). Per the germline V gene, CDR1 is SGHTA and CDR2 is FQGNSA. V lost 11 bases, J lost 5 bases, and 18 bases lay in between. The CDR3 has 13 amino acids. CDR3 in DNA: TGTGCCTGCAACCCGGGCTGGGGGGAGACCCAGTACTTC. Translated, it gives CACNPGWGETQYF.

At least ten counts were recorded for this clonotype. V usage is TRBV5-4 and J usage is TRBJ2-5, with D perhaps matching TRBD1 (6 bases). The CDR3 sequence is 13 residues long. V was pared by 2 bases and J by 4 bases, with 9 bases between. In germline, CDR1 is SGHNT, CDR2 YYREEE (reference sequence). CDR3: CASSLNRAETQYF. The CDR3, as DNA: TGTGCCAGCAGCTTAAACAGGGCAGAGACCCAGTACTTC.

This clonotype was recorded many times. The chain combines TRBV20-1 with TRBJ2-3; D remains unclear. Germline values: CDR1 DFQATT, CDR2 SNEGSKA (reference sequence). V lost 0 bases and J lost 3, with 13 bases in between. The CDR3 is made up of 15 amino acids. The CDR3 DNA follows: TGCAGTGCTAGAGATCCGAGAGGTTATACAGATACGCAGTATTTT. Translation gives CSARDPRGYTDTQYF.

This clonotype was seen repeatedly, ten times or more. This chain uses TRBV20-1 with TRBJ2-7; D call uncertain. From germline, CDR1 is DFQATT and CDR2 SNEGSKA (reference sequence). The V end lost 0 bases, the J end lost 4 bases, and 7 bases lay between the germline ends. CDR3 length equals 12 residues. CDR3 nucleotide sequence: TGCAGTGCTAGAGATACCCTTTACGAGCAGTACTTC. It encodes CSARDTLYEQYF.

This clonotype has ten or more counts. The V gene is TRBV18, the J gene TRBJ2-1; TRBD2 matches 11 bases. The J segment lost 9 bases and the V segment lost 6 bases, leaving 10 bases of the junction unmatched. Germline lookup yields CDR1 KGHSH and CDR2 LQKENI. CDR3 length: 15 residues. Written as DNA, the CDR3 is TGTGCCAGCTCCCTTGGACTAGCGGGTCAGGGTGAGCAGTTCTTC. Its translation: CASSLGLAGQGEQFF. The full variable domain, with the rest looked up from reference TRBV18 and TRBJ2-1, is NAGVMQNPRHLVRRRGQEARLRCSPMKGHSHVYWYRQLPEEGLKFMVYLQKENIIDESGMPKERFSAEFPKEGPSILRIQQVVRGDSAAYFCASSLGLAGQGEQFFGPGTRLTVL.

About this clonotype itself: The final CDR3 position lacks the conserved phenylalanine or tryptophan, pointing to a likely read error. This chain's CDR3 is CSVQTGGHYGYTL. The CDR3 region has the DNA TGCAGCGTACAGACAGGGGGACACTATGGCTACACCCTC. The chain is built from TRBV29-1 and TRBJ1-2; 9 nucleotides match TRBD1. V lost 6 bases to trimming and J lost 3 bases; unmatched junction nucleotides: 5. This CDR3 contains 13 residues. The V gene's germline CDR1 is SQVTM and CDR2 ANQGSEA.

This clonotype was seen many times. The chain couples TRBV27 to TRBJ2-5; D possibly uses TRBD1 or TRBD2 (6 bases each). This CDR3 is built from 16 residues. The V end was cut by 2 bases, the J end by 4 bases, with 17 bases between. CDR1 is MNHEY, CDR2 SMNVEV, per germline (reference sequence). The CDR3 protein is CASSLRGRGGVETQYF. The CDR3 nucleotides are TGTGCCAGCAGTTTAAGGGGCAGGGGCGGGGTAGAGACCCAGTACTTC.

V usage is TRBV7-9 and J usage is TRBJ1-1; D is possibly TRBD1 (5 bases). Trimming shortened V by 6 bases and J by 1 base, and 15 bases separated the two germline ends. Looked up from germline, CDR1 is SEHNR and CDR2 is FQNEAQ (reference sequence). The CDR3 runs 15 residues. CDR3 sequence: CASRPTSQGNTEAFF. The CDR3 DNA reads as TGTGCCAGCAGGCCTACATCCCAGGGGAACACTGAAGCTTTCTTT.

Only one count was recorded for this clonotype. An end of the junction differs from the germline gene, which may be a read error. The chain links TRBV11-2 to TRBJ2-5; D gene ambiguous. Germline CDR1 SGHAT, CDR2 FQNNGV. The CDR3 totals 11 residues. CDR3 sequence: CASRFQETQCF. CDR3 nucleotides: TGTGCCAGCAGATTCCAAGAGACCCAGTGCTTC.

At least ten counts were recorded for this clonotype. This chain uses TRBV20-1 with TRBJ1-1, with unresolved D. V lost 5 bases and J lost 1, with 2 bases in between. The CDR3 is 10 amino acids. Germline V CDR1 and CDR2: DFQATT, SNEGSKA (reference sequence). The chain's CDR3 is CSAGNTEAFF. In nucleotides, the CDR3 is TGCAGTGCTGGGAACACTGAAGCTTTCTTT.

This clonotype has a handful of counts. A much larger clone is a single base away; this may be a read error. The V call is TRBV14, the J call TRBJ1-2; D gene uncertain. The CDR3 is 13 amino acids. Germline V gene sequence: CDR1 SGHDN, CDR2 FVKESK. The CDR3 sequence is CASSQRSRYGFTF. Here the CDR3 DNA reads TGTGCCAGCAGCCAACGGAGCCGCTATGGCTTCACCTTC.

This clonotype was seen at least ten times. This CDR3 reads CASSPRDVKNIQYF. CDR3 DNA sequence: TGTGCCAGCAGCCCAAGGGATGTCAAAAACATTCAGTACTTC. The chain links TRBV9 to TRBJ2-4, with no clear D. CDR1 is SGDLS and CDR2 is YYNGEE in the germline V gene. CDR3 length: 14 amino acids. Trimming pared 4 bases from V and 3 bases from J, leaving 11 bases between. Looking up the rest from reference TRBV9 and TRBJ2-4 gives the full variable domain: DSGVTQTPKHLITATGQRVTLRCSPRSGDLSVYWYQQSLDQGLQFLIQYYNGEERAKGNILERFSAQQFPDLHSELNLSSLELGDSALYFCASSPRDVKNIQYFGAGTRLSVL.

J is TRBJ2-5 and V is TRBV9; D is unclear. With 5 bases removed from V and 11 bases from J, the gap between germline ends came to 22 bases. The germline CDR1 and CDR2 sequences are SGDLS and YYNGEE. The CDR3 is 14 residues long. CDR3 amino acids: CASSGIKSGPPQYF. DNA of the CDR3: TGTGCCAGCAGTGGGATTAAATCGGGCCCACCTCAGTACTTC.

This clonotype was observed at least ten times. This chain uses TRBV24-1 with TRBJ2-7; no clear D gene. CDR1 KGHDR and CDR2 SFDVKD come from the germline V gene. The CDR3 is 16 residues long. V was shortened by 5 bases and J by 1 base, with 17 bases between the two germline ends. The DNA of the CDR3 is TGTGCCACCAGTGCGGGTCCGGCCAAGTTATCCTACGAGCAGTACTTC. Translated, it gives CATSAGPAKLSYEQYF.

Details on this clonotype: Because it lacks the conserved phenylalanine or tryptophan at the end, this CDR3 is likely a read error. The chain joins TRBV19 to TRBJ2-1; TRBD1 is a possible D gene (5 bases). Trimming left V 9 bases short and J 6 bases short, with 15 bases between. The germline V gene encodes CDR1 LNHDA and CDR2 SQIVND (reference sequence). The CDR3 runs to 13 residues. CDR3 bases: TGTGCCAGCCGTGACAGTGACCCCAATGAGCAGTTCTCC. Protein: CASRDSDPNEQFS.

With respect to this clonotype: This may arise from a read error, as a much more abundant clone is one base away. The chain links TRBV7-3 to TRBJ2-5, with 12 positions matching TRBD1. Germline V gives CDR1 SGHTA, CDR2 FQGTGA. The CDR3 sequence is 16 residues long. The CDR3 bases are TGTGCCAGCAGCTCAAATCGGGACAGGGGGCGAGAGATCCAGTACTTC. Amino acid sequence: CASSSNRDRGREIQYF.

There are many counts of this clonotype. The V call is TRBV14, the J call TRBJ2-1; 7 bases are shared with TRBD2. J was trimmed by 0 bases and V by 10 bases; bases with no gene match: 15. This CDR3 comprises 17 residues. Germline V gives CDR1 SGHDN, CDR2 FVKESK. The CDR3 DNA is TGTGCCATTCCGCCCGGGGGGATCAATAGCTCCTACAATGAGCAGTTCTTC. It yields the protein CAIPPGGINSSYNEQFF. The full variable domain, its missing parts supplied by reference TRBV14 and TRBJ2-1, is EAGVTQFPSHSVIEKGQTVTLRCDPISGHDNLYWYRRVMGKEIKFLLHFVKESKQDESGMPNNRFLAERTGGTYSTLKVQPAELEDSGVYFCAIPPGGINSSYNEQFFGPGTRLTVL.

This clonotype was observed at least ten times. The V and J genes are TRBV15 and TRBJ2-6; D remains ambiguous. The CDR3 has 17 residues. V was clipped by 5 bases and J by 0 bases, with 14 bases between them. Germline assignment: CDR1 LNHNV and CDR2 YYDKDF (reference sequence). CDR3 loop: CATSGPGRTSGANVLTF. CDR3 DNA: TGTGCCACCAGCGGGCCCGGTCGGACCTCTGGGGCCAACGTCCTGACTTTC.

This clonotype was counted ten times or more. The rearrangement joins TRBV20-1 to TRBJ2-5; the match to TRBD1 covers 12 bases. Germline CDR1 is DFQATT and CDR2 is SNEGSKA (reference sequence). This CDR3 has 17 amino acids. V shed 6 bases, J shed 2 bases, and the junction held 13 bases outside the gene matches. CDR3 sequence reads: CSARRPGTGGPQETQYF. CDR3 in DNA: TGCAGTGCCCGGCGTCCCGGGACAGGGGGCCCACAAGAGACCCAGTACTTC.

This clonotype has only a few counts. This rearrangement joins TRBV10-3 to TRBJ2-7; TRBD1 or TRBD2 may be the D gene (6 bases each). The CDR3 runs 14 residues. Per germline, CDR1 ENHRY and CDR2 SYGVKD. With 3 bases removed from V and 0 bases from J, the gap between germline ends came to 9 bases. Here the CDR3 reads CAISEQGGSYEQYF. CDR3 DNA: TGTGCCATCAGTGAACAGGGAGGCTCCTACGAGCAGTACTTC.

This clonotype was observed many times. This chain connects TRBV29-1 to TRBJ2-2, with 11 bases aligning to TRBD2. Germline CDR1 and CDR2: SQVTM and ANQGSEA. Losses at the gene ends were 6 bases for V and 3 bases for J; bases not matched to a gene: 6. The CDR3 extends over 15 amino acids. The CDR3 nucleotides read TGCAGCGTCTTAGCGGGAGGGCCGGACACCGGGGAGCTGTTTTTT. Encoded protein: CSVLAGGPDTGELFF.